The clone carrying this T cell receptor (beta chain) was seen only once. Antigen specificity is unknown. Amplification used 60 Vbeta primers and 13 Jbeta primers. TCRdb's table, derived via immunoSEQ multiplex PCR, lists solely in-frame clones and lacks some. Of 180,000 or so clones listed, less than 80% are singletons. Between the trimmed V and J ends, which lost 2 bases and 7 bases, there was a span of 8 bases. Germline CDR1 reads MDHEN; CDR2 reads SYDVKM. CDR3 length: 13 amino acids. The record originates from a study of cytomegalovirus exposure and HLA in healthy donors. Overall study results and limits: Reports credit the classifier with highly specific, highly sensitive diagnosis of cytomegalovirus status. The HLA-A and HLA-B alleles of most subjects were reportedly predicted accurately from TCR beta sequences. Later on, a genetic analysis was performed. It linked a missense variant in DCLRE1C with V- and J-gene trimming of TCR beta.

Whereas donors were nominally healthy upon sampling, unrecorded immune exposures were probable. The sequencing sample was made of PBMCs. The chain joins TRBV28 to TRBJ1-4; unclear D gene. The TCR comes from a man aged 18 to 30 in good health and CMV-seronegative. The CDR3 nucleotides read TGTGCCAGCAGTTTAGCAGGTGGTGAAAAACTGTTTTTT. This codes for CASSLAGGEKLFF.